This T cell receptor (beta chain) was recorded in a study of T cell changes during pregnancy in multiple sclerosis. V dropped 4 bases and J dropped 5 bases, with 16 bases sitting between them. The CDR3 consists of 16 residues. The germline gives CDR1 SGDLS, CDR2 YYNGEE. The method was immunoSEQ multiplex PCR; TCRdb's version includes in-frame clones alone and lacks a portion of them. Of around 72,000 clones listed, around 90% were seen once; the top ten hold 2% to 2.5%. The sequencing here drew on peripheral blood, taken in the second trimester of pregnancy. This TCR was sampled from a female donor in good health, enrolled as a control in a pregnancy study. This rearrangement joins TRBV9 to TRBJ1-6; maybe TRBD1 (5 bases). The CDR3 nucleotides are TGTGCCAGCAGCCTATCGGGGGGACCCAATAATTCACCCCTCCACTTT. This codes for CASSLSGGPNNSPLHF.